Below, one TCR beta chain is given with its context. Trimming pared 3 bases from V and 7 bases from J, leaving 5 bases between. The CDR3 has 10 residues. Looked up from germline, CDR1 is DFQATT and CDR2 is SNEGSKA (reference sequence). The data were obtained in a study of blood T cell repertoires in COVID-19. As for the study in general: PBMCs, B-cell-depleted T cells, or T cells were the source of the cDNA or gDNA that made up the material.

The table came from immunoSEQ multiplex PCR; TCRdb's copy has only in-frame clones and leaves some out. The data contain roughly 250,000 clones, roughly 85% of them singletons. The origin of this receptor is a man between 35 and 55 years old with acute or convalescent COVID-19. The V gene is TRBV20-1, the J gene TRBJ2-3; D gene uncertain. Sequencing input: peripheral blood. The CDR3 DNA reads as TGCAGTGCTAGGACATATACGCAGTATTTT. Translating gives CSARTYTQYF.